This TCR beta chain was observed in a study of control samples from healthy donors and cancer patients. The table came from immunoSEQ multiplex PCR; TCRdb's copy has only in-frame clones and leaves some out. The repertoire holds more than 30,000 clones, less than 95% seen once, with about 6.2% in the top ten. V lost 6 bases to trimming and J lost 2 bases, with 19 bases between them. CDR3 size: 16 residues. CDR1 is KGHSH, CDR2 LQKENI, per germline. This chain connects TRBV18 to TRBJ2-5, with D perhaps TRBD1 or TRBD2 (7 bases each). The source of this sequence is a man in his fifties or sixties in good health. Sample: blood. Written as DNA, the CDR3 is TGTGCCAGCTCCCTTGGAAGGCAGGGGGGGCAAGAGACCCAGTACTTC. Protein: CASSLGRQGGQETQYF.